The T cell receptor beta chain described here comes from a study of cytomegalovirus exposure and HLA in healthy donors (dated by TCRdb to the late 2010s). About the investigation overall: A later analysis indicated that the roughly 130 validation repertoires were generated on the platform also employed for the roughly 730 repertoires of the first cohort. The study aimed to test whether signatures of past pathogen exposure could be identified by cataloging public T cell receptors. Besides the first cohort of about 730 subjects, a separate validation cohort made up of 95 to 150 different subjects was used. To predict cytomegalovirus infection status, the study combined high-throughput TCR immunosequencing, statistical association of individual TCRs with disease status, and machine learning. Points the paper makes about the study in general: The authors suggested that the approach could potentially be extended to other disease states and immunological phenotypes. All 120 or so repertoires were used to score co-occurrence in the validation cohort in a later analysis, because that analysis had no HLA typing for the cohort. While some public TCRs were present in many individuals, most TCR sequences turned up only very rarely across donors. A total of about 180 TCR beta chains were listed by the study as associated with cytomegalovirus. In vitro tests confirmed that three of the cytomegalovirus-associated TCR beta chains recognize cytomegalovirus antigens. In a later analysis, TCRs clustered in the first cohort were found to also tend to co-occur in the 120 or so validation repertoires, with about 94% of cluster scores above 0. In both the original and validation cohorts, the classifier was reported to diagnose cytomegalovirus status with high specificity and sensitivity.

V is pruned by 3 bases and J by 2 bases, leaving 9 bases of the junction without a gene match. The germline V gene yields MGHRA for CDR1 and YSYEKL for CDR2. The CDR3 has 19 amino acids, counting the end cysteine and phenylalanine. Just the 57-base CDR3 DNA is kept, in frame starting at base 1. This clone was observed a single time. It has no known antigen specificity. The record has no base qualities; no much larger clone is one base away. The library was produced with the immunoSEQ multiplex PCR assay. In the original analysis: A statistical classification framework was built for diagnosing cytomegalovirus status from the catalog of TCR beta chain sequences. The immuneACCESS repertoire file appears here via TCRdb, limited to in-frame rearrangements. These files lack a portion of the clones; in checked studies, under half of the deficit traces to unresolved V genes, and the cause of the others is not known. That table furnishes V, J and clone size, whereas the DNA furnished D and trimming. Present in this sample are roughly 150,000 clones, roughly 90% of which were seen just once. The ten biggest clones cover around 10% of the sample.

Separate from the approximately 670-subject first cohort, the validation cohort of around 130 subjects was the group to which the donors belonged. The specimen was PBMCs. The receptor was isolated from a young woman in good health and CMV-seropositive. This receptor chain uses TRBV4-1 and TRBJ2-1, with 14 junctional bases fitting TRBD2. At the DNA level, the sequence is TGCGCCAGCAGCCACCCCGGACTAGCGGGAGGCCCAGCCTACAATGAGCAGTTCTTC. The translation is CASSHPGLAGGPAYNEQFF.